This T cell receptor (beta chain) was profiled in a study of spatial heterogeneity in lung cancer. This clonotype has only a few counts. Its antigen is undetermined. General study findings and limits: More often at tumor resection than at routine follow-up, ubiquitous expanded tumor TCRs were detected in the blood.

TCRdb re-called the 5' RACE reads with MiXCR, one entry per CDR3 protein. The data contain more than 65,000 distinct CDR3 sequences, roughly 12% of them singletons. Trimming left V 1 base short and J 8 bases short, with 10 bases between. This CDR3 comprises 13 residues. Per germline, CDR1 MNHNS and CDR2 SASEGT. As for time point: sample taken at primary tumor resection. Frozen PBMC, nontumor lung or tumor provided whole RNA, which was sequenced unsorted. The V and J genes are TRBV6-1 and TRBJ2-3; possibly TRBD2 for D (5 bases). This clonotype was obtained from a male donor with early-stage non-small cell lung cancer. Sample: PBMCs, taken at surgery. CDR3 loop: CASSEVYRGTQYF. The CDR3 region has the DNA TGTGCCAGCAGTGAAGTATACCGGGGTACGCAGTATTTT.